This T cell receptor (beta chain) is from a study of a mutant IDH1 vaccine in newly diagnosed glioma. Study context: Patients had received radiotherapy, temozolomide, or both previously, most receiving both. Held at week 35, visit V12 was the safety follow-up, and visit V13 followed at week 47. Overall study findings and caveats: Pseudoprogression seemed unrelated to changes in top peripheral T cell clonotypes.

Data came from immunoSEQ multiplex PCR; TCRdb stores just in-frame clones and leaves some out. In the table there are under 40,000 clones, roughly 86% of which are singletons. Time point here: week 35, safety follow-up. What each vaccine dose contained was 300 ug of mutant IDH1 20-mer peptide, accompanied by topical imiquimod. The CDR3 extends over 14 amino acids. CDR1 is SNHLY, CDR2 FYNNEI, per germline. The ends were cut back, 7 bases at V and 0 bases at J, with 10 bases in the middle. In regard to this clone: Its antigen is undetermined.

The TCR sequence derives from a man under 40 with glioma. The J gene is TRBJ1-3, the V gene TRBV2; possibly TRBD1 for D (5 bases). Sequences were derived from PBMCs, sampled from a glioma patient whose treatment included an IDH1 peptide vaccine. The CDR3 spells CASTGQASGNTIYF. CDR3 coding DNA: TGTGCCAGCACGGGGCAGGCCTCTGGAAACACCATATATTTT.